These 8 T cell receptor beta chains originate from one sample sequenced in a study of graft-versus-host responses after intestinal transplantation. Sequenced by immunoSEQ multiplex PCR; TCRdb stores in-frame clones only, minus some. Altogether 60,000 or so clones are present, roughly 89% being singletons, with the ten largest covering roughly 2.8%. Specimen: PBMCs, collected about 120 days after intestinal transplantation. All receptors derive from a human patient who received an intestinal transplant, so some T cells may come from the graft donor.

The chain recombines TRBV19 with TRBJ1-3; 7 positions agree with TRBD1. V dropped 6 bases and J dropped 4; count of bases not matched to a gene: 6. Germline assignment: CDR1 LNHDA and CDR2 SQIVND (reference sequence). The length of the CDR3 is 14 residues. The CDR3 DNA reads TGTGCCAGTAGCAACAGGGGAAAGGGAAACACCATATATTTT. Translated, it gives CASSNRGKGNTIYF.

This sequence joins TRBV27 and TRBJ1-5; D ambiguous. The ends were cut back, 0 bases at V and 5 bases at J, with 8 bases in the middle. There are 14 residues in the CDR3. The germline gives CDR1 MNHEY, CDR2 SMNVEV (reference sequence). The CDR3 reads CASSLSGKYQPQHF. The DNA for the CDR3 is TGTGCCAGCAGTTTATCAGGGAAATATCAGCCCCAGCATTTT.

The gene calls are TRBV18 and TRBJ2-7; no firm D call. This CDR3 spans 11 amino acids. Germline CDR1 KGHSH, CDR2 LQKENI. With 3 bases removed from V and 3 bases from J, the gap between germline ends came to 3 bases. CDR3 loop: CASSPDYEQYF. The CDR3 nucleotides are TGTGCCAGCTCACCTGACTACGAGCAGTACTTC.

In its sample, this clone was seen once. The chain uses TRBV5-4 and TRBJ2-3, with 14 bases matching TRBD2. CDR1 and CDR2 (germline): SGHNT, YYREEE (reference sequence). V dropped 0 bases and J dropped 4; count of bases not matched to a gene: 4. This CDR3 has 17 amino acids. The CDR3 here is CASSLGLAGGPSDTQYF. CDR3 bases: TGTGCCAGCAGCTTGGGACTAGCGGGGGGGCCTTCAGATACGCAGTATTTT.

This clone was seen a single time. The rearrangement links TRBV28 to TRBJ2-7; D call uncertain. Per germline, CDR1 MDHEN and CDR2 SYDVKM. The CDR3 consists of 14 residues. V was clipped by 6 bases and J by 0 bases, with 12 bases between them. CDR3 in amino acids: CASSPGLSSYEQYF. CDR3 sequence (DNA): TGTGCCAGCAGCCCGGGCCTCAGCTCCTACGAGCAGTACTTC. Full variable domain (remainder filled in from reference TRBV28 and TRBJ2-7): DVKVTQSSRYLVKRTGEKVFLECVQDMDHENMFWYRQDPGLGLRLIYFSYDVKMKEKGDIPEGYSVSREKKERFSLILESASTNQTSMYLCASSPGLSSYEQYFGPGTRLTVT.

This chain joins TRBV2 and TRBJ2-7; D might be TRBD1 or TRBD2, each matching 5 bases. CDR1 is SNHLY and CDR2 is FYNNEI in the germline V gene. This CDR3 is 15 amino acids long. The germline V and J ends were trimmed by 7 bases and 2 bases, with 18 bases remaining between them. The CDR3 region has the DNA TGTGCCAGCAACCCGACCGGGACGGATCCCTACGAGCAGTACTTC. This translates into CASNPTGTDPYEQYF. The whole variable domain, remainder taken from reference TRBV2 and TRBJ2-7, is EPEVTQTPSHQVTQMGQEVILRCVPISNHLYFYWYRQILGQKVEFLVSFYNNEISEKSEIFDDQFSVERPDGSNFTLKIRSTKLEDSAMYFCASNPTGTDPYEQYFGPGTRLTVT.

This clone was observed once. The CDR3 sequence: CASSFRALKETQYF. The CDR3 coding sequence is TGTGCCAGCAGCTTCAGGGCTCTAAAAGAGACCCAGTACTTC. The rearrangement joins TRBV7-6 to TRBJ2-5, with TRBD1 as a possible D gene (5 bases). The CDR3 extends over 14 amino acids. The germline gives CDR1 SGHVS, CDR2 FNYEAQ. V lost 3 bases to trimming and J lost 3 bases, with 11 bases between them.

The rearrangement links TRBV11-2 to TRBJ2-2; D is unresolved. Per germline, CDR1 SGHAT and CDR2 FQNNGV. The V gene lost 5 bases and the J gene lost 0 bases, with 7 bases spanning the gap. This CDR3 region has 14 residues. This chain's CDR3 is CASSPTPNTGELFF. The DNA for the CDR3 is TGTGCCAGCAGCCCTACACCGAACACCGGGGAGCTGTTTTTT.